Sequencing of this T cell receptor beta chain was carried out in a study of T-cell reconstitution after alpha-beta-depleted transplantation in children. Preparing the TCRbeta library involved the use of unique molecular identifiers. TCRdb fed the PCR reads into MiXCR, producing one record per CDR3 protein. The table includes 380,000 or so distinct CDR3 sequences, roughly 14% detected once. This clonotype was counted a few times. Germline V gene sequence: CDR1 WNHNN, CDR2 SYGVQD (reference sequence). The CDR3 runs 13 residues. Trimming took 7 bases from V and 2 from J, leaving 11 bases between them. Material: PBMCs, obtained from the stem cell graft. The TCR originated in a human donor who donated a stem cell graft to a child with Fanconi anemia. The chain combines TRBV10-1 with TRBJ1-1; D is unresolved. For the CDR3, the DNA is TGCGCCAGCAAACCCGGGTCCAACACTGAAGCTTTCTTT. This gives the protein CASKPGSNTEAFF.